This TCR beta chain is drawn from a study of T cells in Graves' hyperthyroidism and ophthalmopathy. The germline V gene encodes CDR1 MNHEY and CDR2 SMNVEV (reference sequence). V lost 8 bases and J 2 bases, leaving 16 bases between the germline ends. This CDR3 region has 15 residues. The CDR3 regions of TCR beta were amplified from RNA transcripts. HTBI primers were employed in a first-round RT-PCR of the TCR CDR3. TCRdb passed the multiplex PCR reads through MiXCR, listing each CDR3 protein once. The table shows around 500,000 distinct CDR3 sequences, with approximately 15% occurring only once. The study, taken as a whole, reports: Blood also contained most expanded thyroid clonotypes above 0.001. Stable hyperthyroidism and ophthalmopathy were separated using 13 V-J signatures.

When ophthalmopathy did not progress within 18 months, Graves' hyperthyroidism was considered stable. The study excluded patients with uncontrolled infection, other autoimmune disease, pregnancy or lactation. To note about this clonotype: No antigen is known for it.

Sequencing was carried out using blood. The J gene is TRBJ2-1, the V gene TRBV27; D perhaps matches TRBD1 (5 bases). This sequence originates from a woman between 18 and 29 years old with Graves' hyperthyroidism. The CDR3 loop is CASALQGPTYNEQFF. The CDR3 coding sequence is TGTGCCAGCGCCCTGCAGGGCCCTACCTACAATGAGCAGTTCTTC.